Presented here are 24 T cell receptor beta chains from one specimen sequenced in a study of T cells in Graves' hyperthyroidism and ophthalmopathy. The investigators amplified TCR beta CDR3 regions from RNA transcripts. TCR CDR3 underwent first-round RT-PCR with the HTBI primer set. TCRdb recomputed calls from the multiplex PCR reads with MiXCR, one row per CDR3 protein. The table includes about 480,000 distinct CDR3 sequences, less than 25% detected once. Sequenced sample: blood. The receptors come from a woman in her twenties or thirties with Graves' ophthalmopathy.

This clonotype was counted ten times or more. In DNA, the CDR3 is TGTGCCAGCAGCTCCCCGACTGGGGTTGGGTATGGCTACACCTTC. Protein: CASSSPTGVGYGYTF. The genes are TRBV28 and TRBJ1-2; D is ambiguous. The length of the CDR3 is 15 residues. With 6 bases removed from V and 5 bases from J, the gap between germline ends came to 19 bases. The V gene's germline CDR1 is MDHEN and CDR2 SYDVKM.

This clonotype was detected ten times or more. This chain links TRBV28 with TRBJ1-1, with TRBD1 as a possible D gene (6 bases). Germline loops: CDR1 MDHEN, CDR2 SYDVKM. V gave up 1 base and J gave up 3 bases, with 12 bases separating them. The CDR3 runs 15 residues. The DNA for the CDR3 is TGTGCCAGCAGTTTATTTACAGGGAGGGACACTGAAGCTTTCTTT. Translation gives CASSLFTGRDTEAFF.

This clonotype was detected many times. The chain recombines TRBV2 with TRBJ2-7, with 11 bases that match TRBD2. The CDR3 is made up of 18 amino acids. V lost 0 bases to trimming and J lost 5 bases; unmatched junction nucleotides: 12. Germline-derived CDR1 and CDR2 are SNHLY and FYNNEI. The DNA for the CDR3 is TGTGCCAGCAGTGAAGCGCTGACCGAAACTAGCGGGGGCCACGAGCAGTACTTC. Amino acid sequence: CASSEALTETSGGHEQYF.

This clonotype was observed at least ten times. J is TRBJ1-2 and V is TRBV7-2, with D hard to call. Germline assignment: CDR1 SGHTA and CDR2 FQGNSA. The CDR3 is 15 amino acids. Trimming shortened V by 2 bases and J by 4 bases, and 14 bases separated the two germline ends. The CDR3 spells CASSLSAAQTYGYTF. The DNA of the CDR3 is TGTGCCAGCAGCTTAAGCGCAGCACAAACCTATGGCTACACCTTC. The full variable domain, its missing parts supplied by reference TRBV7-2 and TRBJ1-2, is GAGVSQSPSNKVTEKGKDVELRCDPISGHTALYWYRQSLGQGLEFLIYFQGNSAPDKSGLPSDRFSAERTGGSVSTLTIQRTQQEDSAVYLCASSLSAAQTYGYTFGSGTRLTVV.

This clonotype was seen many times. The chain has TRBV20-1 and TRBJ1-1; TRBD1 matches 7 bases. Germline CDR1 and CDR2: DFQATT and SNEGSKA (reference sequence). The junction had 8 bases not matched to a gene; V was cut back by 2 bases and J by 5 bases. CDR3 length: 14 amino acids. CDR3 nucleotides: TGCAGTGCTAGAACCAACAGGGGTGGTACTGAAGCTTTCTTT. This sequence encodes CSARTNRGGTEAFF.

There are many counts of this clonotype. The gene calls are TRBV19 and TRBJ2-6; 9 nucleotides match TRBD1. This CDR3 is 16 amino acids long. CDR1 LNHDA and CDR2 SQIVND come from the germline V gene (reference sequence). V was pared by 5 bases and J by 3 bases, with 5 bases of the junction left unmatched. CDR3 residues: CASSVRDRVGANVLTF. DNA of the CDR3: TGTGCCAGTAGTGTCCGGGACAGGGTTGGGGCCAACGTCCTGACTTTC.

This chain uses TRBV12-3 or TRBV12-4 with TRBJ1-2, with TRBD1 matching over 7 bases. Losses at the gene ends were 4 bases for V and 3 bases for J; bases not matched to a gene: 8. This CDR3 has 15 residues. The CDR3 here is CASSSQDRRDYGYTF. In DNA, the CDR3 is TGTGCCAGCAGTTCCCAGGACAGGAGGGACTATGGCTACACCTTC.

This clonotype was counted ten times or more. The chain combines TRBV5-1 with TRBJ1-1; D gene unclear. This CDR3 contains 15 residues. The V and J ends lost 2 bases and 2 bases respectively, with 13 bases between them. Germline V gene data show CDR1 as SGHRS and CDR2 as YFSETQ. The CDR3 DNA sequence: TGCGCCAGCAGCTTCTTCGGTGTCGGCAACACTGAAGCTTTCTTT. Encoded protein: CASSFFGVGNTEAFF.

This clonotype was detected ten times or more. The rearrangement links TRBV20-1 to TRBJ1-2; D possibly corresponds to TRBD1 (5 bases). V lost 6 bases to trimming and J lost 0 bases, with 17 bases between them. The CDR3 sequence is 15 residues long. CDR1 and CDR2 (germline): DFQATT, SNEGSKA (reference sequence). This chain's CDR3 is CSAQGTLGANYGYTF. The CDR3 DNA follows: TGCAGTGCCCAAGGGACCCTGGGGGCTAACTATGGCTACACCTTC.

There are many counts of this clonotype. V and J are TRBV5-5 and TRBJ2-4; D might be TRBD1 (6 bases). V was pared by 0 bases and J by 1 base, with 14 bases between. This CDR3 is built from 17 residues. Germline CDR1 reads SGHKS; CDR2 reads YYEKEE (reference sequence). The CDR3 nucleotides are TGTGCCAGCAGCTTGGGCCCTGACAGGTGGGCCAAAAACATTCAGTACTTC. Translating gives CASSLGPDRWAKNIQYF.

This clonotype was seen a few times. The final CDR3 position lacks the conserved phenylalanine or tryptophan, pointing to a likely read error. No DNA is shown, since the ends of the CDR3 on it are uncertain; the CDR3 is the one TCRdb lists. The chain recombines TRBV3-1 with TRBJ2-7. Germline V gene lookup returns CDR1 LGHDT and CDR2 YNNKEL (reference sequence). A total of 14 residues make up the CDR3, ends included. CDR3 residues: CASSQGHSSYEQYL.

The sample holds many counts of this clonotype. Mismatch with germline at one junction end may stem from a read error. The V call is TRBV2, the J call TRBJ2-7; TRBD1 matches 10 bases. Germline CDR1 SNHLY, CDR2 FYNNEI. CDR3 length equals 11 residues. The chain's CDR3 is CASTNQDRGDF. The CDR3 DNA is TGTGCCAGCACCAACCAGGACAGGGGGGACTTC.

The chain joins TRBV6-1 to TRBJ1-2; D gene uncertain. CDR3 length equals 14 residues. V was shortened by 2 bases and J by 6 bases, with 13 bases between the two germline ends. Germline-derived CDR1 and CDR2 are MNHNS and SASEGT. The CDR3 nucleotides read TGTGCCAGCAGTGAAAAAACTAGTAAAGATGGCTACACCTTC. Translating gives CASSEKTSKDGYTF.

This clonotype was recorded once. CDR3 in DNA: TGTGCCAGCAGCCGACAGGGGGCGTGGACTGAAGCTTTCTTT. Encoded protein: CASSRQGAWTEAFF. The chain couples TRBV12-3 or TRBV12-4 to TRBJ1-1, with 10 positions matching TRBD1. Losses at the gene ends were 6 bases for V and 5 bases for J; bases not matched to a gene: 6. The CDR3 totals 14 residues.

The chain has TRBV6-4 and TRBJ1-1; D is unresolved. CDR3 length equals 12 residues. Between the trimmed V and J ends, which lost 6 bases and 5 bases, there was a span of 10 bases. CDR1 is MRHNA and CDR2 is SNTAGT in the germline V gene. The CDR3 DNA is TGTGCCAGCAGCCCTGCTGAGACTGAAGCTTTCTTT. Protein: CASSPAETEAFF.

This clonotype occurred many times. V gene TRBV15 combines with J gene TRBJ2-5; TRBD2 might be the D (6 bases). The CDR3 covers 13 residues. V was shortened by 5 bases and J by 4 bases, with 11 bases between the two germline ends. Germline V gene lookup returns CDR1 LNHNV and CDR2 YYDKDF (reference sequence). The DNA for the CDR3 is TGTGCCACCAGCCGGGGGTGGGGAGAGACCCAGTACTTC. Translation: CATSRGWGETQYF.

The count of this clonotype is one. This rearrangement joins TRBV12-3 or TRBV12-4 to TRBJ2-7; tentative D call: TRBD2 (7 bases). The CDR3 length is 15 residues. With 3 bases removed from V and 3 bases from J, the gap between germline ends came to 15 bases. This chain's CDR3 is CASSFGGRGDYEQYF. The CDR3 DNA sequence: TGTGCCAGCAGTTTCGGGGGGCGCGGGGACTACGAGCAGTACTTC.

The rearrangement links TRBV19 to TRBJ1-2; D might be TRBD1 (5 bases). CDR1 and CDR2 (germline): LNHDA, SQIVND (reference sequence). The CDR3 runs 15 residues. V lost 4 bases and J lost 1, with 13 bases in between. DNA for the CDR3: TGTGCCAGTAGTACCGAGCGGGACGGTAACTATGGCTACACCTTC. This encodes CASSTERDGNYGYTF.

This clonotype has ten or more counts. V gene TRBV27 combines with J gene TRBJ2-7, with 9 bases aligning to TRBD2. CDR3 length equals 12 residues. V shed 7 bases, J shed 11 bases, and the junction held 9 bases outside the gene matches. Germline V gene lookup returns CDR1 MNHEY and CDR2 SMNVEV (reference sequence). DNA of the CDR3: TGTGCCAGCACTAGCGGGGCGCGTAACGAGTACTTC. This gives the protein CASTSGARNEYF.

The V and J genes are TRBV6-7 and TRBJ1-5, with D maybe TRBD1 (6 bases). TRBV6-7 is reported as an ORF; its role is uncertain. V lost 2 bases to trimming and J lost 4 bases, with 9 bases between them. The CDR3 runs 14 residues. The chain's CDR3 is CASSYRTDNQPQHF. CDR3 bases: TGTGCCAGCAGTTACCGGACAGATAATCAGCCCCAGCATTTT.

The chain recombines TRBV30 with TRBJ2-5; D is perhaps TRBD1 or TRBD2 (5 bases each). The CDR3 loop spans 13 amino acids. The ends were cut back, 1 base at V and 4 bases at J, with 10 bases in the middle. Germline lookup yields CDR1 GTSNPN and CDR2 SVGIG (reference sequence). The CDR3 here is CAWSGGVSETQYF. The CDR3 bases are TGTGCCTGGAGTGGAGGGGTATCAGAGACCCAGTACTTC. The entire variable domain, with the rest obtained from reference TRBV30 and TRBJ2-5, is as follows: SQTIHQWPATLVQPVGSPLSLECTVEGTSNPNLYWYRQAAGRGLQLLFYSVGIGQISSEVPQNLSASRPQDRQFILSSKKLLLSDSGFYLCAWSGGVSETQYFGPGTRLLVL.

The chain uses TRBV6-5 and TRBJ1-2; tentatively, D is TRBD1 (5 bases). The CDR3 is 15 residues long. V dropped 0 bases and J dropped 7 bases, with 15 bases sitting between them. Germline V gives CDR1 MNHEY, CDR2 SVGAGI. The CDR3 DNA follows: TGTGCCAGCAGTTACTCGCCGGCTGAGGGGTCTGGCTACACCTTC. Its translation is CASSYSPAEGSGYTF.

A note on this clonotype: The junction does not match germline at one end; this may be a read error. The gene calls are TRBV7-9 and TRBJ1-2; 8 nucleotides match TRBD1. The CDR3 sequence is 14 residues long. Per germline, CDR1 SEHNR and CDR2 FQNEAQ (reference sequence). The CDR3 spells CASCLGQGSYGYTF. Written as DNA, the CDR3 is TGTGCCAGCTGCTTAGGACAGGGAAGCTATGGCTACACCTTC. The variable domain in full, completed from reference TRBV7-9 and TRBJ1-2, reads DTGVSQNPRHKITKRGQNVTFRCDPISEHNRLYWYRQTLGQGPEFLTYFQNEAQLEKSRLLSDRFSAERPKGSFSTLEIQRTEQGDSAMYLCASCLGQGSYGYTFGSGTRLTVV.

This clonotype was seen many times. CDR3 amino acids: CASNRDIDNQPQHF. The CDR3 coding sequence is TGTGCCAGCAACCGGGACATCGACAATCAGCCCCAGCATTTT. The chain links TRBV5-5 to TRBJ1-5; possible D gene TRBD1, 6 bases. The V end lost 6 bases, the J end lost 3 bases, and 13 bases lay between the germline ends. The CDR3 sequence is 14 residues long. Germline V gene sequence: CDR1 SGHKS, CDR2 YYEKEE (reference sequence). Using reference TRBV5-5 and TRBJ1-5 for the parts outside the CDR3, the full variable domain is DAGVTQSPTHLIKTRGQQVTLRCSPISGHKSVSWYQQVLGQGPQFIFQYYEKEERGRGNFPDRFSARQFPNYSSELNVNALLLGDSALYLCASNRDIDNQPQHFGDGTRLSIL.